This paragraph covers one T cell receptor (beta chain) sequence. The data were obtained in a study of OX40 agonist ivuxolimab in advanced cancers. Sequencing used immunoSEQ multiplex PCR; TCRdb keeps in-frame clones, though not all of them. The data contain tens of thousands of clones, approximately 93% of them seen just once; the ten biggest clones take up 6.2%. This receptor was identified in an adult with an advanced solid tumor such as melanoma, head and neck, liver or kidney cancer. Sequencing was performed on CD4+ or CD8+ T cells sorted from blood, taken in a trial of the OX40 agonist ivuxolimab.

Here the CDR3 DNA reads TGTGCCAGCAGCGTAGAGAGCGGGATACTCTATGAGCAGTTCTTC. Protein: CASSVESGILYEQFF. The V call is TRBV9, the J call TRBJ2-1, with 7 bases identical to TRBD2. V gave up 0 bases and J gave up 8 bases; unmatched junction bases: 8. This CDR3 region has 15 residues. CDR1 SGDLS and CDR2 YYNGEE come from the germline V gene.